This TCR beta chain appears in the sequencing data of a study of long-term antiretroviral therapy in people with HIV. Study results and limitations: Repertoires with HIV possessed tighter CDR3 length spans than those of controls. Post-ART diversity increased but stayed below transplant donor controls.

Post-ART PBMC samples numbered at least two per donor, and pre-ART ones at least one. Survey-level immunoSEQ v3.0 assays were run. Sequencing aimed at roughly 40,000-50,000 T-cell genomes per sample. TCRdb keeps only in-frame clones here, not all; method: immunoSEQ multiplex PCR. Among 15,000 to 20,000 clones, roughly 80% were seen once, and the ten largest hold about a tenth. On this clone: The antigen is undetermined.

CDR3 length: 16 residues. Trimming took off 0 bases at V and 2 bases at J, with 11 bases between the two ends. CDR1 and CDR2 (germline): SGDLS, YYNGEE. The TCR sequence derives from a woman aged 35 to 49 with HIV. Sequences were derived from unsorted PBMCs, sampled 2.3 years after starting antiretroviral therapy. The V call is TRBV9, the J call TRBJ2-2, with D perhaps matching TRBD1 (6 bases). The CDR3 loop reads CASSVEWGPNTGELFF. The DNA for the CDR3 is TGTGCCAGCAGCGTAGAATGGGGGCCTAACACCGGGGAGCTGTTTTTT.